The rows below give T cell receptor beta chains drawn from one sample of a study of long-term antiretroviral therapy in people with HIV. The method was immunoSEQ multiplex PCR; TCRdb's version includes in-frame clones alone and lacks a portion of them. The sample shows 9,500 to 13,000 clones, around 89% of them seen only once. The sequencing here drew on unsorted PBMCs, taken 0.2 years before starting antiretroviral therapy. The receptors were sampled from a woman aged 40 to 50 with HIV. The CDR3 runs from the conserved cysteine through the conserved F or W. A D gene is named only where the DNA matches it firmly. A clone size is listed for some rows: how often the clone was seen (once, few, many), or a class if it is expanded.

d_call j_call clone_size v_call cdr3_aa cdr3_nt
NA TRBJ2-7 NA TRBV2 CASRSGGTYEQYF TGTGCCAGCAGATCGGGGGGCACCTACGAGCAGTACTTC
NA TRBJ1-2 NA TRBV9 CASTLDEGGYGYTF TGTGCCAGCACCCTGGATGAAGGAGGCTATGGCTACACCTTC
NA TRBJ1-1 NA TRBV5-1 CASSSGQITMNTEAFF TGCGCCAGCAGCTCCGGACAGATTACTATGAACACTGAAGCTTTCTTT
NA TRBJ1-2 NA TRBV7-2 CASSLVLGPDYGYTF TGTGCCAGCAGCTTAGTTCTGGGGCCTGACTATGGCTACACCTTC
NA TRBJ2-7 NA TRBV5-1 CASRDSDREYF TGCGCCAGCAGAGACTCAGACCGGGAGTACTTC
NA TRBJ2-5 few TRBV10-3 CAISEVTREQETQYF TGTGCCATCAGTGAGGTAACTAGGGAGCAAGAGACCCAGTACTTC
TRBD2 TRBJ2-3 NA TRBV6-5 CASSYRAGGSDTQYF TGTGCCAGCAGTTACCGAGCGGGGGGTTCAGATACGCAGTATTTT
NA TRBJ2-1 once TRBV5-5 CASSSFGTHNEQFF TGTGCCAGCAGCTCCTTCGGAACTCACAATGAGCAGTTCTTC
NA TRBJ2-5 NA TRBV9 CASSVTGYQETQYF TGTGCCAGCAGCGTTACAGGGTACCAAGAGACCCAGTACTTC
TRBD1 TRBJ2-2 NA TRBV5-4 CASSRTGANTGELFF TGTGCCAGCAGCAGGACAGGGGCCAACACCGGGGAGCTGTTTTTT
TRBD1 TRBJ2-7 NA TRBV19 CASSIRTGDAREQYF TGTGCCAGTAGTATAAGGACAGGGGATGCGCGCGAGCAGTACTTC
NA TRBJ2-1 NA TRBV5-1 CASSLSAGLSYNEQFF TGCGCCAGCAGCTTGTCTGCAGGGCTCTCCTACAATGAGCAGTTCTTC
NA TRBJ1-6 NA TRBV19 CASTLGGSRSSYNSPLHF TGTGCCAGCACCCTAGGGGGGAGCAGAAGCTCCTATAATTCACCCCTCCACTTT
NA TRBJ1-2 NA TRBV18 CASSPPHPGRGVHGYTF TGTGCCAGCTCACCACCGCATCCCGGGCGAGGGGTTCATGGCTACACCTTC
NA TRBJ1-1 NA TRBV6-5 CASSYSSERNTEAFF TGTGCCAGCAGTTACTCCTCTGAGAGGAACACTGAAGCTTTCTTT
NA TRBJ2-5 NA TRBV7-2 CASRRAQETQYF TGTGCCAGCAGACGGGCCCAAGAGACCCAGTACTTC
NA TRBJ1-1 NA TRBV6-1 CASSYMDMNTEAFF TGTGCCAGCAGTTATATGGATATGAACACTGAAGCTTTCTTT
TRBD1 TRBJ1-4 once TRBV7-2 CASTKEGGTGATNEKLFF TGTGCCAGCACCAAAGAGGGTGGGACAGGGGCAACTAATGAAAAACTGTTTTTT
NA TRBJ2-5 few TRBV4-3 CASSQDEGQTQYF TGCGCCAGCAGCCAAGATGAGGGCCAGACCCAGTACTTC
TRBD1 TRBJ1-1 NA TRBV5-8 CASSQTPLTGDLNTEAFF TGTGCCAGCAGTCAAACGCCCCTGACAGGGGACTTAAACACTGAAGCTTTCTTT
NA TRBJ1-1 NA TRBV2 CASSGSRGSNTEAFF TGTGCCAGCAGTGGATCTCGTGGGTCGAACACTGAAGCTTTCTTT
TRBD1 TRBJ1-4 NA TRBV27 CASSRGRVNEKLFF TGTGCCAGCAGCAGGGGGCGGGTTAATGAAAAACTGTTTTTT
TRBD1 TRBJ2-3 NA TRBV9 CASSQTGLGPSTDTQYF TGTGCCAGCAGTCAGACAGGGTTGGGACCTAGCACAGATACGCAGTATTTT
NA TRBJ2-7 NA TRBV5-1 CASSGTGARVEEQYF TGCGCCAGCAGCGGGACGGGCGCTCGGGTCGAAGAGCAGTACTTC
TRBD1 TRBJ2-3 NA TRBV5-4 CASSRTGDSTDTQYF TGTGCCAGCAGCCGGACAGGGGACAGTACAGATACGCAGTATTTT
TRBD2 TRBJ2-7 NA TRBV7-2 CASSQIAGGHYEQYF TGTGCCAGCAGTCAAATAGCGGGGGGGCACTACGAGCAGTACTTC
TRBD1 TRBJ1-2 once TRBV9 CASSVGEGGAYGYTF TGTGCCAGCAGCGTAGGTGAAGGGGGCGCCTATGGCTACACCTTC
NA TRBJ1-1 NA TRBV9 CASSVGVEDTEAFF TGTGCCAGCAGCGTGGGCGTTGAGGACACTGAAGCTTTCTTT
NA TRBJ1-1 NA TRBV18 CASSPAGTAPEAFF TGTGCCAGCTCACCAGCAGGCACTGCGCCTGAGGCTTTCTTT
TRBD1 TRBJ1-6 NA TRBV4-1 CASSQSTGGAVYNSPLHF TGCGCCAGCAGCCAGTCGACAGGGGGCGCGGTCTATAATTCACCCCTCCACTTT
TRBD2 TRBJ2-1 NA TRBV2 CASSESGGLREQFF TGTGCCAGCAGTGAATCGGGGGGGCTACGAGAGCAGTTCTTC
TRBD2 TRBJ2-7 few TRBV2 CASSFLGGASSYEQYF TGTGCCAGCAGTTTCCTCGGGGGGGCCTCCTCCTACGAGCAGTACTTC
NA TRBJ1-5 NA TRBV7-9 CASSSSDMPNQPQHF TGTGCCAGCAGCTCCTCAGACATGCCCAATCAGCCCCAGCATTTT
NA TRBJ2-7 NA TRBV5-8 CASSLGATATRNPDF TGTGCCAGCAGCTTAGGTGCCACCGCTACCCGGAATCCGGACTTC
TRBD1 TRBJ2-7 NA TRBV6-6 CASSSRTGGSSYEQYF TGTGCCAGCAGTTCCCGGACAGGGGGTAGCTCCTACGAGCAGTACTTC
NA TRBJ1-6 few TRBV9 CASSAWWEVGNSPLHF TGTGCCAGCAGTGCGTGGTGGGAGGTTGGTAATTCACCCCTCCACTTT
TRBD1 TRBJ1-6 NA TRBV5-5 CASSRATAGQINSPLHF TGTGCCAGCAGCCGAGCGACCGCGGGACAGATAAATTCACCCCTCCACTTT
TRBD1 TRBJ1-2 NA TRBV5-6 CASSLGSSGGYGYTF TGTGCCAGCAGCTTGGGATCCTCAGGGGGCTATGGCTACACCTTC
TRBD1 TRBJ1-1 NA TRBV18 CASSSRTGRDTEAFF TGTGCCAGCTCATCGCGGACAGGGAGGGACACTGAAGCTTTCTTT
TRBD1 TRBJ1-2 few TRBV5-5 CASSPQYRGRDGYTF TGTGCCAGCAGCCCACAATACAGGGGGAGGGATGGCTACACCTTC